This is a list of T cell receptor beta chains from one sample in a study of shared clonotypes between healthy human individuals. Data came from immunoSEQ multiplex PCR; TCRdb stores just in-frame clones and leaves some out. This sample carries about 1.1 million clones, 75% to 80% of them seen once, and the ten largest clones take more than 0.55%. Sequenced material: memory CD4+ T cells from PBMCs. The source is a man younger than 35 in good health. Some clones in this sample may be carry-over from other donors' samples. CDR3s include the opening cysteine and the closing phenylalanine or tryptophan. D genes are given only for firm matches. Clone size, where shown, is once, few, many, or a class for clones that have expanded.

V	J	D	size	DNA	CDR3
TRBV6-5	TRBJ1-2	TRBD1	.	TGTGCCAGCAGTTGGGACAGACAATTCTACACCTTC	CASSWDRQFYTF
TRBV27	TRBJ1-4	TRBD1	.	TGTGCCAGCAGTGTCGGACAGGGGTCAGAAAAACTGTTTTTT	CASSVGQGSEKLFF
TRBV11-3	TRBJ2-6	.	few	TGTGCCAGCAGCGTGGGGGGCAGGGACGTCCTGACTTTC	CASSVGGRDVLTF
TRBV7-3	TRBJ2-7	.	few	TGTGCCAGCAGCTTAGCAGGGGGGCCGTACGAGCAGTACTTC	CASSLAGGPYEQYF
TRBV19	TRBJ2-7	TRBD1	.	TGTGCCAGTAGTATAGGGCGGGACAGGTTCTACGAGCAGTACTTC	CASSIGRDRFYEQYF
TRBV5-4	TRBJ1-1	.	.	TGTGCCAGCAGCTTGTGGGGGAGAGCTGAAGCTTTCTTT	CASSLWGRAEAFF
TRBV20-1	TRBJ1-2	.	.	TGCAGTGCTAATTTTAACTATGGCTACACCTTC	CSANFNYGYTF
TRBV2	TRBJ2-1	TRBD2	.	TGTGCCAGCAGTGAAACTAGCGGGTTTTACAATGAGCAGTTCTTC	CASSETSGFYNEQFF
TRBV18	TRBJ2-5	.	many	TGTGCCAGCTCACCGACAGGTCTAAGGGGGACCCAGTACTTC	CASSPTGLRGTQYF
TRBV4-3	TRBJ2-5	.	.	TGCGCCAGCAGCCAAGACGGGAGTCGGAGGGAGACCCAGTACTTC	CASSQDGSRRETQYF
TRBV5-1	TRBJ2-4	.	.	TGCGCCAGCAGCACGAGGGAACTAAACATTCAGTACTTC	CASSTRELNIQYF
TRBV6-4	TRBJ2-5	.	.	TGTGCCAGCTTTCTGGCTACCCAAGAGACCCAGTACTTC	CASFLATQETQYF
TRBV19	TRBJ1-2	.	few	TGTGCCAGTAGTGAGTTCCAGGACAGTGCCGGCTACACCTTC	CASSEFQDSAGYTF
TRBV11-2	TRBJ1-2	TRBD1	few	TGTGCCAGCAGCCTCTCTTCAGGGGGCCACGGCTACACCTTC	CASSLSSGGHGYTF
TRBV28	TRBJ2-5	TRBD1	.	TGTGCCAGCAGTTCCCCCGGGGACAGGGCGAGAGAGACCCAGTACTTC	CASSSPGDRARETQYF
TRBV19	TRBJ2-3	TRBD1	.	TGTGCCAGTAGTCTCCACGGACAGGGGGCGGATACGCAGTATTTT	CASSLHGQGADTQYF